This TCR beta chain was sequenced during a study of T cell clonotyping in hematopoietic cell transplantation. For the study at large: Recipients' pretransplant samples followed cytoreduction.

Profiling relied on immunoSEQ multiplex PCR, and the TCRdb table lists in-frame clones only, not all of them. The data contain 1,800 or so clones, approximately 94% of them singletons. The CDR3 is 14 residues long. Trimming removed 6 bases from V and 2 bases from J; junction bases left unmatched: 5. Germline CDR1 SNHLY, CDR2 FYNNEI. Stated time point: recipient sample about 28 days before transplant, after cytoreduction. Samples: about 28 days before transplant, then days 30, 100 and 180 after. The V and J genes are TRBV2 and TRBJ2-7, with 9 bases matching TRBD1. The sample here was peripheral blood mononuclear cells, taken before stem cell transplant. The TCR comes from a woman in her fifties or sixties with acute myeloid leukemia. Some clones in this sample may be carry-over from other donors' samples. The CDR3 loop reads CASRTQGATYEQYF. The CDR3 nucleotides are TGTGCCAGCAGAACACAGGGGGCCACCTACGAGCAGTACTTC.